These 9 T cell receptor beta chains came from one sample sequenced in a study of PD-1 blockade in classical Hodgkin lymphoma. Noted time point: cycle 4 day 1 (C4D1), after less than 7 weeks of nivolumab. Every one of the patients relapsed after autologous stem cell transplantation (brentuximab vedotin exposure was variable). Here immunoSEQ multiplex PCR was the method, and the copy in TCRdb shows in-frame clones only, minus some. Of tens of thousands of clones in the sample, approximately 80% were seen once. This material consisted of peripheral blood mononuclear cells (PBMCs), taken before the fourth cycle of nivolumab. These receptors were taken from a human donor with classical Hodgkin lymphoma.

DNA of the CDR3: TGTGCCAGCGGGGCATCTACCTACGAGCAGTACTTC. The encoded protein is CASGASTYEQYF. The V gene is TRBV18, the J gene TRBJ2-7, with D perhaps matching TRBD1 (5 bases). The CDR3 covers 12 residues. V lost 8 bases to trimming and J lost 2 bases, with 10 bases between them. Germline CDR1 and CDR2: KGHSH and LQKENI. Full variable domain (outside the CDR3, taken from reference TRBV18 and TRBJ2-7): NAGVMQNPRHLVRRRGQEARLRCSPMKGHSHVYWYRQLPEEGLKFMVYLQKENIIDESGMPKERFSAEFPKEGPSILRIQQVVRGDSAAYFCASGASTYEQYFGPGTRLTVT.

This sequence joins TRBV2 and TRBJ2-7, with 10 nucleotides matching TRBD2. The V segment lost 6 bases and the J segment 7 bases; nucleotides outside the gene matches: 3. Germline V gene data show CDR1 as SNHLY and CDR2 as FYNNEI. The CDR3 has 12 amino acids. CDR3 region: CASRRTSGEQYF. CDR3 nucleotides: TGTGCCAGCAGACGGACTAGCGGTGAGCAGTACTTC.

The genes are TRBV28 and TRBJ1-5; TRBD1 agrees at 7 bases. The germline V gene has CDR1 MDHEN and CDR2 SYDVKM. CDR3 size: 16 residues. V shed 7 bases, J shed 2 bases, and the junction held 11 bases outside the gene matches. CDR3 protein: CASKGQFPTGNQPQHF. CDR3 bases: TGTGCCAGCAAGGGACAGTTCCCGACGGGCAATCAGCCCCAGCATTTT.

The genes are TRBV11-3 and TRBJ2-7; a weak D match, TRBD2 (5 bases). Germline V CDR1 and CDR2: SGHNT, YENEEA. The CDR3 is made up of 16 amino acids. V was trimmed by 4 bases and J by 7 bases, leaving 23 bases between them. Written as DNA, the CDR3 is TGTGCCAGCAGCTCCCGTGTCGGACCGGACCCGGGGGAGCAGTACTTC. It encodes CASSSRVGPDPGEQYF. The variable domain in full, with the rest retrieved from reference TRBV11-3 and TRBJ2-7, is EAGVVQSPRYKIIEKKQPVAFWCNPISGHNTLYWYLQNLGQGPELLIRYENEEAVDDSQLPKDRFSAERLKGVDSTLKIQPAELGDSAVYLCASSSRVGPDPGEQYFGPGTRLTVT.

The V and J genes are TRBV10-3 and TRBJ1-1; 9 bases line up with TRBD1. CDR1 is ENHRY, CDR2 SYGVKD, per germline. The CDR3 consists of 15 residues. Germline trimming cut 4 bases from V and 2 bases from J; bases unmatched to any gene: 5. CDR3 bases: TGTGCCATCAGTGGGCCGACAGGGGGTAACACTGAAGCTTTCTTT. Translated: CAISGPTGGNTEAFF.

The chain uses TRBV19 and TRBJ1-1; D gene uncertain. The ends were cut back, 3 bases at V and 1 base at J, with 9 bases in the middle. Germline CDR1 LNHDA, CDR2 SQIVND (reference sequence). This CDR3 comprises 14 residues. The CDR3 nucleotides are TGTGCCAGTAGTATCCGGTGGAAGAACACTGAAGCTTTCTTT. This encodes CASSIRWKNTEAFF.

The rearrangement uses TRBV7-9 and TRBJ1-3, with a possible D match to TRBD1 (6 bases). The CDR3 runs to 17 residues. The germline gives CDR1 SEHNR, CDR2 FQNEAQ (reference sequence). Trimming pared 2 bases from V and 0 bases from J, leaving 14 bases between. CDR3 DNA sequence: TGTGCCAGCAGCTTATCGGGGGGCATGGGCTCTGGAAACACCATATATTTT. Protein sequence: CASSLSGGMGSGNTIYF.

This clone was observed many times. This chain uses TRBV7-9 with TRBJ1-6; a possible D gene is TRBD1 (5 bases). Looked up from germline, CDR1 is SEHNR and CDR2 is FQNEAQ (reference sequence). V was trimmed by 8 bases and J by 7 bases, leaving 12 bases between them. The CDR3 loop spans 13 amino acids. CDR3 loop: CASGTGENSPLHF. For the CDR3, the DNA is TGTGCCAGCGGAACAGGCGAAAATTCACCCCTCCACTTT.

The CDR3 DNA follows: TGTGCCAGCAGCTTATCAGGGGCTCAGCCCCAGCATTTT. This codes for CASSLSGAQPQHF. This chain joins TRBV5-8 and TRBJ1-5, with a tentative D call TRBD1 (6 bases). The V gene's germline CDR1 is SGHTS and CDR2 YDEGEE. The CDR3 has 13 residues. The V end was cut by 2 bases, the J end by 6 bases, with 9 bases between. Full variable domain (remainder filled in from reference TRBV5-8 and TRBJ1-5): EAGVTQSPTHLIKTRGQQATLRCSPISGHTSVYWYQQALGLGLQFLLWYDEGEERNRGNFPPRFSGRQFPNYSSELNVNALELEDSALYLCASSLSGAQPQHFGDGTRLSIL.